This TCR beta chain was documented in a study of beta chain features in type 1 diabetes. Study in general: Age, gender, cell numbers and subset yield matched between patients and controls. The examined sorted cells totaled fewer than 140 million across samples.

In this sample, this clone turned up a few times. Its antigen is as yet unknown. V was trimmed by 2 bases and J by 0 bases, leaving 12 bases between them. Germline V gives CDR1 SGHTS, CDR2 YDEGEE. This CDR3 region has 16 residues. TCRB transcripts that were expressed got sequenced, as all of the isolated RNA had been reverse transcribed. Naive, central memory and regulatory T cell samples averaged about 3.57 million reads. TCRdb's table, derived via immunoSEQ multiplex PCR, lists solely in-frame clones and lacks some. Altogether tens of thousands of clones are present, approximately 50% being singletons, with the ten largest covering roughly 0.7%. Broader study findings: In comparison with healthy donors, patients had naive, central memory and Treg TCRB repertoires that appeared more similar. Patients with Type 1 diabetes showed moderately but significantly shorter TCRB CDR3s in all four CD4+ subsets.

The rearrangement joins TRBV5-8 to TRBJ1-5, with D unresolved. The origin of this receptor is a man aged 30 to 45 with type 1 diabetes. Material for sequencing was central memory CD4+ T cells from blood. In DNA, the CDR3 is TGTGCCAGCAGCTTTTTTACAGCGGATAGCAATCAGCCCCAGCATTTT. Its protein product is CASSFFTADSNQPQHF.